A selection of T cell receptor beta chains follows, all from one sample in a study of blood T cells in healthy people across ages. Each CDR3 protein is one row after TCRdb ran MiXCR on the 5' RACE reads. The sample has roughly 1 million distinct CDR3 sequences, approximately 26% seen once. These data also featured in a second study, about T cells of mothers and their children.

Sequencing was performed on blood. These receptors were collected from a girl aged 2-9 years in good health. Both conserved end residues are trimmed from each CDR3. The order of the fields is V gene, J gene, clone size, CDR3 protein. The size field is filled for only some rows; it gives once, few, many or a size class.

>TRBV3-1|TRBJ2-7|NA
ASSRRGEREQY
>TRBV5-1|TRBJ2-5|NA
ASQGGAETQETQY
>TRBV7-9|TRBJ1-5|NA
ASSSGPQPQH
>TRBV25-1|TRBJ2-4|NA
ASSGTSELAKNIQY
>TRBV24-1|TRBJ2-2|NA
ATSGPLHTGELF
>TRBV5-1|TRBJ1-4|once
ASSPPGQGKEKLF
>TRBV27|TRBJ2-4|NA
ASSLSWYEGKNIQY
>TRBV27|TRBJ1-4|few
ASSLTGLNEKLF
>TRBV4-3|TRBJ2-3|NA
ASSQFTNTDTQY
>TRBV3-1|TRBJ2-3|few
ASSQEIGGATDTQY
>TRBV2|TRBJ2-5|NA
ASSGPLLAGVGIQY
>TRBV6-5|TRBJ1-4|NA
ASTSRGINEKLF
>TRBV20-1|TRBJ1-2|NA
SAIRKQGRYGYT
>TRBV3-1|TRBJ2-1|few
ASSQAAFEQF
>TRBV10-3|TRBJ2-1|NA
AISEQVPSYEQF
>TRBV10-3|TRBJ1-5|NA
AIWSGSGNQPQH
>TRBV7-8|TRBJ2-1|NA
ASSPWAGGYNEQF
>TRBV7-3|TRBJ2-6|few
ASSLTGGASGANVLT
>TRBV6-2/TRBV6-3|TRBJ2-5|few
ASTKGDSETQY
>TRBV24-1|TRBJ2-3|NA
ATSDFGQGIHTQY
>TRBV7-2|TRBJ1-1|few
ASSGQGMNTEAF
>TRBV7-2|TRBJ1-4|few
ASSFNSGNEKLF
>TRBV29-1|TRBJ2-3|NA
SVGGRLAGGTQY
>TRBV20-1|TRBJ2-1|NA
SADRGGSQF
>TRBV4-2|TRBJ2-1|NA
ASRDPGGLSYNEQF
>TRBV24-1|TRBJ1-1|NA
ATSLGAEAF
>TRBV6-6|TRBJ2-1|NA
ASSYLTEHYNEQF
>TRBV5-1|NA|NA
ASSLGGTHGNEQF
>TRBV4-1|TRBJ1-6|NA
ASSQGQGKSPLH
>TRBV29-1|TRBJ1-3|NA
SVSRGGNTIY
>TRBV2|TRBJ2-4|once
ASAPTFLAKNIQY
>TRBV4-3|TRBJ1-1|many
ASSQDSGAGAF
>TRBV10-3|TRBJ1-2|few
AISTGQGSSNYGYT
>TRBV4-3|TRBJ1-5|NA
ASSQDCGTGGLPQH
>TRBV4-2|TRBJ2-5|NA
ASESGQTSGKQETQY
>TRBV7-2|TRBJ2-5|NA
ASSLGGQGWGETQY
>TRBV6-6|TRBJ2-5|NA
ASTEGLAGGETQY
>TRBV4-3|TRBJ2-1|few
ASSQESAGRNEQF
>TRBV4-1|TRBJ2-5|few
ASSPHGSIETQY
>TRBV4-3|TRBJ2-7|few
ASSQDFQVGHSYEQY
>TRBV7-8|TRBJ1-2|NA
ASSLGVTQLSGYT
>TRBV4-1|NA|NA
ASSQLAGEVEEQF
>TRBV28|TRBJ2-7|NA
ASRVKRGAYEQY
>TRBV4-3|TRBJ2-7|NA
ASSQDQVQVLEQY
>TRBV4-1|TRBJ1-3|NA
ASSLFRGGADSGNTIY
>TRBV28|TRBJ2-5|few
ASSFSGGEEETQY
>TRBV9|TRBJ2-1|NA
ASSVAGGREQF
>TRBV7-2|TRBJ2-2|many
ASSLVAGTGELF
>TRBV9|TRBJ2-1|NA
ASSALREERSYNEQF
>TRBV7-2|TRBJ2-1|few
ASSLVWGPFSSYNEQF
>TRBV11-2|TRBJ2-4|few
ASSQRDKTGTRGQNIQY
>TRBV9|TRBJ2-7|NA
ASSVTGTSGYEQY
>TRBV2|TRBJ1-2|NA
ASSVDTYGYT
>TRBV6-1|TRBJ1-5|NA
ASSEGFTVNQPQH
>TRBV6-6|TRBJ1-4|few
ASSYLASLEKLF
>TRBV28|TRBJ2-3|few
ASSFRGYGTDTQY
>TRBV24-1|TRBJ2-1|NA
ATSDFGSRITDNEQF